This entry is about one T cell receptor (beta chain). The antigen remains undetermined. This sample stems from a study of spatial heterogeneity in lung cancer. In the study overall: Counts of TCR transcripts in tumor regions correlated strongly with a T cell module score (derived from matched bulk RNA-seq). Study-wide results and caveats: Within tumors, counts of expanded alpha and beta TCRs tracked tumor mutation counts.

Time point meaning: sample taken at primary tumor resection. The donors were fewer than 80 patients with non-small cell lung cancer that was early-stage and untreated. TCRdb redid the calling of the 5' RACE reads with MiXCR, one entry per CDR3 protein. Among about 6,000 distinct CDR3 sequences listed, approximately 8.5% were seen once. V was clipped by 0 bases and J by 0 bases, with 10 bases between them. CDR3 length: 15 residues. The germline CDR1 and CDR2 sequences are SGHRS and YFSETQ. The input for sequencing was lung tumor tissue, taken at surgery. The clonotype was recovered from a female donor with early-stage non-small cell lung cancer. The rearrangement joins TRBV5-1 to TRBJ2-7; unclear D gene. CDR3 DNA sequence: TGCGCCAGCAGCTTGGAGGCCGAAGCCTCCTACGAGCAGTACTTC. Translated: CASSLEAEASYEQYF.